This T cell receptor beta chain came from a study of blood T cell repertoires in COVID-19. In the study overall: Italy, Spain and the United States were the sources of the convalescent and acute COVID-19 samples. T cells, B-cell-depleted T cells, or PBMCs supplied cDNA or gDNA.

V gave up 0 bases and J gave up 15 bases, with 12 bases separating them. The CDR3 runs to 12 residues. Germline CDR1 reads SGHDN; CDR2 reads FVKESK. As processed by the authors: Amplification from reference gene primers served as the basis for estimated nucleated cell counts. Assay used: immunoSEQ multiplex PCR; TCRdb lists only in-frame clones, some missing. From that table come the V and J calls and clone size; the DNA was used to work out D and trimming. The sample consists of roughly 300,000 clones, around 87% of them appearing once. The genes are TRBV14 and TRBJ2-1; no clear D gene. Material for sequencing was peripheral blood. This TCR was sampled from a woman aged 45-65 years who had recovered from COVID-19. The CDR3 sequence: CASSQDKVNRFF. The CDR3 coding sequence is TGTGCCAGCAGCCAAGATAAAGTTAATAGGTTCTTC.